The subject of this entry is one T cell receptor beta chain. The antigen this receptor binds is unknown. Qualities for individual bases were not recorded, and no much larger clone is one base off. V is pruned by 4 bases and J by 6 bases, leaving 5 bases of the junction without a gene match. From the germline V gene, CDR1 is MNHEY and CDR2 is SVGAGI. From cysteine to phenylalanine, the CDR3 is 15 amino acids long. Only the CDR3 part of the read is kept: 45 bases, read in frame from the first base. The treatment or condition label corresponds to: roughly 10-day PBMC culture with coronavirus spike peptide pools or control peptides (ViraFEST assay). The ViraFEST assay was used in the study, in which antigen-specific T cells were expanded with peptide pools and expanded clonotypes were subsequently identified by TCR sequencing. The convalescent patients' positive SARS-CoV-2 PCR tests were from March to December 2020, which was before the Alpha, Beta and Delta variants emerged in the United States. Around 2 million PBMCs per well were cultured in IMDM with roughly 5% human AB serum and about 9.7 IU/ml IL-2, plus 10 ug/ml peptide pools. Half of the culture medium was replaced with fresh IL-2-containing medium on days 3 and 7. Once the cells had been in culture for roughly 11 days, the EasySep CD4+ T cell isolation kit was used to isolate CD4+ T cells by negative selection. Ficoll-Paque Plus gradient centrifugation was used to isolate PBMCs from whole blood, and the isolated PBMCs were then either used fresh or cryopreserved at -140C. Culture conditions were generally each tested in triplicate wells.

The receptor library was made with PCR. DNA from cultured CD4+ T cells was subjected to TCR sequencing with the Oncomine TCR Beta short-read assay at the Johns Hopkins FTIC core. The QIAamp micro DNA kit was used to extract genomic DNA from the cultured CD4+ T cells. The Oncomine TCR Beta libraries from cultured CD4+ T cells were pooled using unique dual indexes and then sequenced on an Illumina iSeq 100. From the authors' description of their analysis: Non-productive sequences were removed, and CDR3s not starting with C, not ending with F or W, or shorter than 7 amino acids were discarded. Antigen-specific clonotypes were identified using the MANAFEST web application through comparison of peptide-stimulated wells with reference and other culture wells. To be called positive, a clone needed an FDR below 0.05, an odds ratio above 5, and a productive frequency above 0.1% in at least two of three replicate wells. A clonotype counted as cross-reactive if it showed significant expansion both in the SARS-CoV-2 spike wells and in at least one common cold coronavirus spike condition. Levenshtein distances (stringdist) and unrooted phylogenetic trees (ape) in R version 3.6.1 were used to assess CDR3 homology. In TCRdb, the public reads were trimmed at Q25 with fastp and aligned with MiXCR, with productive beta chains retained. Under each unique CDR3 protein, matching rows form one entry showing the most common genes and DNA. TCRdb, rather than the study authors, made the V and J calls. The sample table holds about 20,000 distinct CDR3 sequences, of which 47% were seen once. The biggest ten clones account for 13% of the sample.

The data are from a study of vaccination and CD4 T cells after COVID-19 (dated by TCRdb to 2021 to 2024). Regarding the complete study: SARS-CoV-2 positivity had been established in the convalescent patients by nasal swab PCR, and mild disease was recorded in roughly 9 of these patients and severe disease in one. The spike-specific CD4+ TCR repertoire was compared before and after mRNA vaccination in approximately ten COVID-19 convalescent patients and a few infection-naive healthy vaccine recipients. Participants received two doses of either the Pfizer-BioNTech BNT162b2 vaccine (n=8) or the Moderna mRNA-1273 vaccine (n=2). Control cultures received a CEFX viral epitope pool as the positive control, an HIV-1 Nef peptide pool as the negative control, or no peptide. The cultures were stimulated with overlapping spike peptide pools from SARS-CoV-2 and from the common cold coronaviruses HCoV-NL63, HCoV-OC43 and HCoV-229E. The convalescent cohort comprised six males and four females, including two Hispanic individuals, seven Caucasians, two Asians and one multiracial person. Post-COVID blood samples were collected from convalescent patients a median of around 100 days after diagnosis, with a range of about 30 to 161 days. Post-vaccine blood samples were taken a median of roughly 72 days after the second vaccine dose, with a range of 14 to 241 days. Points the paper makes about the study in general: Among convalescent patients, a median about 86% of the SARS-CoV-2-reactive clones seen after vaccination appeared only after vaccination, which suggests priming specific to the vaccine. The median count of SARS-CoV-2-reactive clonotypes went up from about 23 after infection to about 40 after vaccination, although the change was not significant. Of the vaccine-specific clones in convalescent patients, 304 of 307, or nearly all, reacted only to SARS-CoV-2 spike and did not cross-react with common cold coronaviruses. The number of convalescent patients in the study was relatively small, and the study did not examine early timepoints following natural infection.

This TCR was recovered from a human donor with COVID-19. The sequenced sample was cultured CD4+ T cells from blood. The chain is encoded by TRBV6-5 joined to TRBJ2-1; a stretch of 11 junction bases matches TRBD1. The CDR3 reads as follows: CASSFTGTGGNEQFF. The nucleotide sequence is TGTGCCAGCAGTTTTACAGGGACAGGGGGCAATGAGCAGTTCTTC.